These 17 T cell receptor beta chains originate from one sample sequenced in a study of cytomegalovirus exposure and HLA in healthy donors. PCR involved 60 Vbeta and 13 Jbeta primers. Repertoires were generated with immunoSEQ multiplex PCR, while TCRdb's copy carries only in-frame clones and drops some. The table lists approximately 240,000 clones, 77% of them singletons. What was sequenced was PBMCs. Receptor source: an older woman in good health and CMV-seropositive.

The chain has TRBV7-6 and TRBJ1-2, with unresolved D. V was shortened by 5 bases and J by 4 bases, with 17 bases between the two germline ends. In germline, CDR1 is SGHVS, CDR2 FNYEAQ. CDR3 size: 15 residues. The CDR3 sequence: CASSPPGESGYGYTF. The CDR3, as DNA: TGTGCCAGCAGCCCACCCGGGGAGAGCGGCTATGGCTACACCTTC. Variable domain in full (rest from reference TRBV7-6 and TRBJ1-2): GAGVSQSPRYKVTKRGQDVALRCDPISGHVSLYWYRQALGQGPEFLTYFNYEAQQDKSGLPNDRFSAERPEGSISTLTIQRTEQRDSAMYRCASSPPGESGYGYTFGSGTRLTVV.

V usage is TRBV27 and J usage is TRBJ2-5, with D possibly TRBD1 on 6 matching bases. Germline V lookup: CDR1 MNHEY, CDR2 SMNVEV (reference sequence). This CDR3 comprises 13 residues. V lost 2 bases to trimming and J lost 5 bases, with 9 bases between them. This CDR3 reads CASSLQRGETQYF. For the CDR3, the DNA is TGTGCCAGCAGTTTACAAAGGGGGGAGACCCAGTACTTC.

This rearrangement joins TRBV28 to TRBJ1-2, with D tentatively TRBD1 (5 bases). Trimming shortened V by 3 bases and J by 2 bases, and 10 bases separated the two germline ends. The CDR3 extends over 14 amino acids. Germline CDR1 and CDR2: MDHEN and SYDVKM. The DNA of the CDR3 is TGTGCCAGCAGTTTCTATGCAGGGAACTATGGCTACACCTTC. Translated: CASSFYAGNYGYTF.

The rearrangement uses TRBV13 and TRBJ2-7; tentatively, D is TRBD1 (6 bases). The CDR3 is 12 amino acids. From germline, CDR1 is PRHDT and CDR2 FYEKMQ (reference sequence). Trimming took 3 bases from V and 4 from J, leaving 7 bases between them. The CDR3 region has the DNA TGTGCCAGCAGCTTGGGACAATACGAGCAGTACTTC. Amino acid sequence: CASSLGQYEQYF.

V is TRBV6-6 and J is TRBJ2-7; 14 nucleotides align to TRBD2. Germline V gene sequence: CDR1 MNHNY, CDR2 SVGAGI (reference sequence). This CDR3 region has 15 residues. J was trimmed by 5 bases and V by 6 bases; bases with no gene match: 6. The CDR3 nucleotides read TGTGCCAGCAGCTCCGGGACTAGCGGGAGAAACGAGCAGTACTTC. Translation gives CASSSGTSGRNEQYF.

The gene calls are TRBV4-2 and TRBJ1-6; D is possibly TRBD1 (5 bases). CDR3 length: 17 amino acids. Germline V gene data show CDR1 as LGHNA and CDR2 as YNFKEQ. The germline V and J ends were trimmed by 3 bases and 2 bases, with 14 bases remaining between them. The CDR3 DNA follows: TGTGCCAGCAGCCAGCAACAGGAAAGCGCCTATAATTCACCCCTCCACTTT. Translated: CASSQQQESAYNSPLHF.

The CDR3 region is CASSSDREGQPQHF. Written as DNA, the CDR3 is TGTGCCAGCAGCTCAGACAGGGAGGGTCAGCCCCAGCATTTT. The J gene is TRBJ1-5, the V gene TRBV11-2; 7 bases agree with TRBD1. CDR3 length equals 14 residues. Germline CDR1 SGHAT, CDR2 FQNNGV. With V trimmed by 4 bases and J by 6 bases, 6 bases remained unmatched.

This clone was found once. The V gene is TRBV5-4, the J gene TRBJ1-5; TRBD1 is a possible D gene (6 bases). From germline, CDR1 is SGHNT and CDR2 YYREEE (reference sequence). This CDR3 region has 14 residues. With 0 bases removed from V and 2 bases from J, the gap between germline ends came to 6 bases. The chain's CDR3 is CASSLEGGNQPQHF. CDR3 sequence (DNA): TGTGCCAGCAGCTTGGAGGGGGGCAATCAGCCCCAGCATTTT.

The gene calls are TRBV5-1 and TRBJ2-1; 14 bases match TRBD2. Germline CDR1 SGHRS, CDR2 YFSETQ. Unmatched junction bases numbered 14, after V lost 5 bases and J lost 10 bases. This CDR3 contains 17 residues. The CDR3: CASRELPTSGGAREQFF. In nucleotides, the CDR3 is TGCGCCAGCAGGGAACTACCGACTAGCGGGGGGGCCCGGGAGCAGTTCTTC.

This rearrangement joins TRBV7-2 to TRBJ1-3; no clear D gene. This CDR3 is built from 14 residues. With 3 bases removed from V and 0 bases from J, the gap between germline ends came to 6 bases. Germline CDR1 reads SGHTA; CDR2 reads FQGNSA. The CDR3 sequence is CASSFGFSGNTIYF. DNA for the CDR3: TGTGCCAGCAGCTTTGGCTTCTCTGGAAACACCATATATTTT.

The chain joins TRBV4-2 to TRBJ1-6; 7 nucleotides agree with TRBD1. The J segment lost 9 bases and the V segment lost 2 bases, leaving 7 bases of the junction unmatched. The CDR3 covers 15 residues. In germline, CDR1 is LGHNA, CDR2 YNFKEQ. The CDR3 bases are TGTGCCAGCAGCCAAAGTGGGACAGTCTTTTCACCCCTCCACTTT. Protein product: CASSQSGTVFSPLHF.

The chain carries TRBV6-1 and TRBJ1-1; perhaps TRBD1 as D (5 bases). Germline CDR1 and CDR2: MNHNS and SASEGT. The germline V and J ends were trimmed by 7 bases and 1 base, with 16 bases remaining between them. There are 15 residues in the CDR3. CDR3 DNA: TGTGCCAGCACGTTGCAGGGAATGCCGAACACTGAAGCTTTCTTT. Translation gives CASTLQGMPNTEAFF.

This rearrangement joins TRBV18 to TRBJ1-5; TRBD1 is a possible D gene (5 bases). Germline CDR1 and CDR2: KGHSH and LQKENI. The CDR3 runs to 13 residues. The ends were cut back, 7 bases at V and 7 bases at J, with 14 bases in the middle. CDR3: CASWNGGGQPQHF. CDR3 nucleotides: TGTGCCAGCTGGAATGGGGGAGGGCAGCCCCAGCATTTT.

The chain has TRBV6-1 and TRBJ1-4, with D hard to call. CDR1 is MNHNS, CDR2 SASEGT, per germline. V shed 2 bases and J shed 11 bases, with 18 bases lying between them. There are 15 residues in the CDR3. Written as DNA, the CDR3 is TGTGCCAGCAGTGAATCCAGGAGGCTAGACCGGAAACTGTTTTTT. Encoded protein: CASSESRRLDRKLFF.

The rearrangement uses TRBV18 and TRBJ1-2, with TRBD1 as a possible D gene (6 bases). The CDR3 consists of 12 residues. The V gene lost 4 bases and the J gene lost 8 bases, with 11 bases spanning the gap. Germline assignment: CDR1 KGHSH and CDR2 LQKENI. The CDR3, as DNA: TGTGCCAGCTCACTGGACAGCCCAGGCTACACCTTC. The encoded protein is CASSLDSPGYTF.

This rearrangement joins TRBV6-5 to TRBJ2-7, with 9 bases matching TRBD1. This CDR3 comprises 13 residues. Germline trimming cut 5 bases from V and 3 bases from J; bases unmatched to any gene: 2. Germline loops: CDR1 MNHEY, CDR2 SVGAGI. The CDR3 loop reads CASSRDRVYEQYF. The CDR3 coding sequence is TGTGCCAGCAGTCGGGACAGGGTCTACGAGCAGTACTTC.

The chain couples TRBV28 to TRBJ1-2; 11 nucleotides agree with TRBD1. The J segment lost 7 bases and the V segment lost 5 bases, leaving 12 bases of the junction unmatched. Germline CDR1 and CDR2: MDHEN and SYDVKM. This CDR3 comprises 16 residues. Written as DNA, the CDR3 is TGTGCCAGCAGTGGGCCCGGGACAGGGGGATCATTTGGCTACACCTTC. Amino acid sequence: CASSGPGTGGSFGYTF.